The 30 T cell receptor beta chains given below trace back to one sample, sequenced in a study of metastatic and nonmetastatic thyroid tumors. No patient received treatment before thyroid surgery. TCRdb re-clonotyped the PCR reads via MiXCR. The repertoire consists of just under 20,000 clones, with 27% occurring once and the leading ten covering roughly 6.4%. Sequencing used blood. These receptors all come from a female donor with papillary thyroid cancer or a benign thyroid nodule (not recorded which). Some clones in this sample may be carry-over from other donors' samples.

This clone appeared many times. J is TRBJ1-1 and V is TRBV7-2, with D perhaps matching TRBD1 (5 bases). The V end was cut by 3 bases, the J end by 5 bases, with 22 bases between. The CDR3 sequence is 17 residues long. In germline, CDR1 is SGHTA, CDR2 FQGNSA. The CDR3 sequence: CASSFSGSGGTRTEAFF. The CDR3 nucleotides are TGTGCCAGCAGCTTCTCAGGGAGCGGGGGGACTCGGACTGAAGCTTTCTTT.

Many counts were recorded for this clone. The CDR3, as DNA: TGCGCCAGCAGCCGTGACAGATCAGAAGCTTTCTTT. This gives the protein CASSRDRSEAFF. V and J are TRBV5-1 and TRBJ1-1, with TRBD1 as a possible D gene (5 bases). V gave up 4 bases and J gave up 8 bases, with 12 bases separating them. The CDR3 extends over 12 amino acids. The germline V gene has CDR1 SGHRS and CDR2 YFSETQ.

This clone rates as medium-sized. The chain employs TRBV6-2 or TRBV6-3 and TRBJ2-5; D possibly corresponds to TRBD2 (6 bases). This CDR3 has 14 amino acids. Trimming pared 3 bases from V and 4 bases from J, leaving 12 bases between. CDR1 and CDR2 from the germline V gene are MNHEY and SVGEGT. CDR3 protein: CASSYGDGRETQYF. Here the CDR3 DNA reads TGTGCCAGCAGTTATGGAGACGGGAGAGAGACCCAGTACTTC.

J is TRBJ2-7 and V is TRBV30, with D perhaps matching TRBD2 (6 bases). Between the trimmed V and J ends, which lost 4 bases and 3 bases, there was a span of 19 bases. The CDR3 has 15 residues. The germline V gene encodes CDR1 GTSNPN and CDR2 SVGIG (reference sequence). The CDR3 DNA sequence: TGTGCCTGGACCTCCCTTCCGGGGGTCGGCTACGAGCAGTACTTC. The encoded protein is CAWTSLPGVGYEQYF.

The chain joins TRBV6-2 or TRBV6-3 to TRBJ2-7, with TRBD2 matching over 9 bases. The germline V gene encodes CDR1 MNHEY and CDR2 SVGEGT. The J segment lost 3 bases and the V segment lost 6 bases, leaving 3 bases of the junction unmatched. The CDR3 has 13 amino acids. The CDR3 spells CASRPSGVYEQYF. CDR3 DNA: TGTGCCAGCAGACCTAGCGGGGTCTACGAGCAGTACTTC.

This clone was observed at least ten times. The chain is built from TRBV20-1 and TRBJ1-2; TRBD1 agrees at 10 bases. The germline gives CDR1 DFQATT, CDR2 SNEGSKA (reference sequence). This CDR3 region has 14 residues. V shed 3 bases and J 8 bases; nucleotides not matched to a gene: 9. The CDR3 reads CSASGGTGEKGYTF. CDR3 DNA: TGCAGTGCTAGTGGCGGGACAGGGGAGAAGGGCTACACCTTC.

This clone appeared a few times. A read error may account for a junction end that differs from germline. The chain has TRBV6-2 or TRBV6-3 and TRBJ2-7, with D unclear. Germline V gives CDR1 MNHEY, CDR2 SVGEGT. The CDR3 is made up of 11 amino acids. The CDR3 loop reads CASGRIYERYF. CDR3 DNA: TGTGCCAGCGGCAGGATCTACGAGCGGTACTTC.

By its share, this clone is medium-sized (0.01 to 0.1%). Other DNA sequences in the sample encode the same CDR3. CDR3: CASSKSTDTQYF. Written as DNA, the CDR3 is TGTGCCAGCAGTAAGAGCACAGATACGCAGTATTTT. This chain uses TRBV6-1 with TRBJ2-3; D is undetermined. From germline, CDR1 is MNHNS and CDR2 SASEGT. The CDR3 length is 12 residues. V was shortened by 5 bases and J by 0 bases, with 3 bases between the two germline ends.

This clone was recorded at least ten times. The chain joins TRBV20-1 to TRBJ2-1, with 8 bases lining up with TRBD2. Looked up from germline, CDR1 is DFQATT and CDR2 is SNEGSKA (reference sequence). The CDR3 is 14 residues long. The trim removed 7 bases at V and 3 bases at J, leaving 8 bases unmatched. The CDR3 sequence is CSVPRGGDYNEQFF. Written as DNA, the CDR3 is TGCAGTGTTCCCCGGGGGGGGGACTACAATGAGCAGTTCTTC.

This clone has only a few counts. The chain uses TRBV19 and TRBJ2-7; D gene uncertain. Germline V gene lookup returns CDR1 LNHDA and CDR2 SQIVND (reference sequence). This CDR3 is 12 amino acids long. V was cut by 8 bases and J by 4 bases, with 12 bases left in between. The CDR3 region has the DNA TGTGCCAGTGGCCGGTACGGGTACGAGCAGTACTTC. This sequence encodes CASGRYGYEQYF.

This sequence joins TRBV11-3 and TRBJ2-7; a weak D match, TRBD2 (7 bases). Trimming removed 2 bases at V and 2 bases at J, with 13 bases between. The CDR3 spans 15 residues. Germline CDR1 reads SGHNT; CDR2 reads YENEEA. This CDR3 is CASSLRGARAYEQYF. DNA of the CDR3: TGTGCCAGCAGCTTACGGGGGGCGAGGGCCTACGAGCAGTACTTC. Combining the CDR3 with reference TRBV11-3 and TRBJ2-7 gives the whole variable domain EAGVVQSPRYKIIEKKQPVAFWCNPISGHNTLYWYLQNLGQGPELLIRYENEEAVDDSQLPKDRFSAERLKGVDSTLKIQPAELGDSAVYLCASSLRGARAYEQYFGPGTRLTVT.

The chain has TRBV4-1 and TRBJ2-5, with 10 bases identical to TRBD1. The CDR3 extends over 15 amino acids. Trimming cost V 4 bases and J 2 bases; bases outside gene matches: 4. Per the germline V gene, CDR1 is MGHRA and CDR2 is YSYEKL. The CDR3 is CASSLGQGDQETQYF. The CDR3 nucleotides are TGCGCCAGCAGCCTTGGACAGGGGGATCAAGAGACCCAGTACTTC.

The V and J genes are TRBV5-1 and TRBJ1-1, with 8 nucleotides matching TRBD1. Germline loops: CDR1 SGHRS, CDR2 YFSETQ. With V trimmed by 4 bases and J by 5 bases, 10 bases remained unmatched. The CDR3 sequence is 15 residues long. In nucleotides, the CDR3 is TGCGCCAGCAGCCAGACGCAGGGGGCGAGGACTGAAGCTTTCTTT. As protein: CASSQTQGARTEAFF. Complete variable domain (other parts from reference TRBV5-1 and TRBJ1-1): KAGVTQTPRYLIKTRGQQVTLSCSPISGHRSVSWYQQTPGQGLQFLFEYFSETQRNKGNFPGRFSGRQFSNSRSEMNVSTLELGDSALYLCASSQTQGARTEAFFGQGTRLTVV.

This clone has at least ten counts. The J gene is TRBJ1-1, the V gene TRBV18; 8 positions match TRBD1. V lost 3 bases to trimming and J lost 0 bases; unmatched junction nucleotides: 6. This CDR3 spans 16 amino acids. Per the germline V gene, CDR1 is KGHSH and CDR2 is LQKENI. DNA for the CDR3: TGTGCCAGCTCACCCGGACAGGGCTATCTGAACACTGAAGCTTTCTTT. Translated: CASSPGQGYLNTEAFF.

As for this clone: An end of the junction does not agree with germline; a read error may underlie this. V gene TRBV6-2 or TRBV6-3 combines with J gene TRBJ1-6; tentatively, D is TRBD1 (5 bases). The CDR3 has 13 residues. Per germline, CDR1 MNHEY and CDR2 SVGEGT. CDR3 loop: CARQSTYNSPFHF. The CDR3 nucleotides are TGTGCCCGACAGAGCACCTATAATTCACCCTTCCACTTT.

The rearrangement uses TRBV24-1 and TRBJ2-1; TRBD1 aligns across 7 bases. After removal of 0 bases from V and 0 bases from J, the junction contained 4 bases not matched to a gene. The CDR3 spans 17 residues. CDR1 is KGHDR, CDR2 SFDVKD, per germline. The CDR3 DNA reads TGTGCCACCAGTGATTTGGGGGACAGTAGCTCCTACAATGAGCAGTTCTTC. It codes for CATSDLGDSSSYNEQFF.

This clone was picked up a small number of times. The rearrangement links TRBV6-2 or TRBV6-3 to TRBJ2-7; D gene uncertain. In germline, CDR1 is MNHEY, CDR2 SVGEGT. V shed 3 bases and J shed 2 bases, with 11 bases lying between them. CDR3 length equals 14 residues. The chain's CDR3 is CASSYGRFPYEQYF. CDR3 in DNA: TGTGCCAGCAGTTATGGGCGATTCCCCTACGAGCAGTACTTC.

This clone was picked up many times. The CDR3 region is CASSLDPSGRETQYF. The DNA for the CDR3 is TGTGCCAGCAGCTTGGATCCTAGCGGGAGGGAGACCCAGTACTTC. The chain uses TRBV11-2 and TRBJ2-5; 11 bases fit TRBD2. CDR3 size: 15 residues. With V trimmed by 3 bases and J by 5 bases, 5 bases remained unmatched. CDR1 is SGHAT and CDR2 is FQNNGV in the germline V gene.

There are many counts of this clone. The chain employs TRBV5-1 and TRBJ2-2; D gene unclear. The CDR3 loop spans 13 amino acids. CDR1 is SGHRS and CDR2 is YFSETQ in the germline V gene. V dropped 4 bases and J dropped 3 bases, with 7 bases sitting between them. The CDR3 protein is CASSPRDTGELFF. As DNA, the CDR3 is TGCGCCAGCAGCCCCCGCGACACCGGGGAGCTGTTTTTT.

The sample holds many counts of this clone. In DNA, the CDR3 is TGCAGTGCTAGCCCCGGTCGGGGGAGGAGCTCCTACGAGCAGTACTTC. This translates into CSASPGRGRSSYEQYF. The rearrangement uses TRBV20-1 and TRBJ2-7; possible D gene TRBD2, 6 bases. Trimming removed 3 bases at V and 0 bases at J, with 18 bases between. Per the germline V gene, CDR1 is DFQATT and CDR2 is SNEGSKA (reference sequence). The CDR3 is 16 amino acids.

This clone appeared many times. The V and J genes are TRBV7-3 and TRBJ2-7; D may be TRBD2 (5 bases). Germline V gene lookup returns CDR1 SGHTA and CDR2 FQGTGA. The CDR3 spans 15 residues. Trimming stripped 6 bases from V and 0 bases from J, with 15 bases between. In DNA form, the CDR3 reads TGTGCCAGCAGTGCCCAGCCCGGGGACTCCTACGAGCAGTACTTC. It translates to CASSAQPGDSYEQYF.

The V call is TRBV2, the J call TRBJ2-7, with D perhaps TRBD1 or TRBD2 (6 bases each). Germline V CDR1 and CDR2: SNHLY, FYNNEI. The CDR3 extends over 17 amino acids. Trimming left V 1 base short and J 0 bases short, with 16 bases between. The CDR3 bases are TGTGCCAGCAGTGAAGTTCCGATGCGGGACATCTCCTACGAGCAGTACTTC. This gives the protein CASSEVPMRDISYEQYF.

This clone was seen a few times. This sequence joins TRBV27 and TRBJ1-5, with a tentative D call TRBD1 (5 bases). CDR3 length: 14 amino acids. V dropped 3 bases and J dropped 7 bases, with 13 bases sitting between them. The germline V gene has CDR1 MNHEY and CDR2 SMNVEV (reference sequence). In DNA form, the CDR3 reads TGTGCCAGCAGTTTGTCAGGGAACGAGCAGCCCCAGCATTTT. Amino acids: CASSLSGNEQPQHF.

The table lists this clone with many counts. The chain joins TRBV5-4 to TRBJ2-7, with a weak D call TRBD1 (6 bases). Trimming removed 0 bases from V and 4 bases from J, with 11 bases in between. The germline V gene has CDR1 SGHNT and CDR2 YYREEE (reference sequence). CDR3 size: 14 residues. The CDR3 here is CASSLAGDRYEQYF. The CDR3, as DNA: TGTGCCAGCAGCTTGGCAGGGGATCGATACGAGCAGTACTTC.

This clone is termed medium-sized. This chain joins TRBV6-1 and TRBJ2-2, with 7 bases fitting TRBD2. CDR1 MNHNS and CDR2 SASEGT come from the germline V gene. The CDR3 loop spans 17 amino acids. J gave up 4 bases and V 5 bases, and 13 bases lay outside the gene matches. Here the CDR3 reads CASSRSPGGSGTGELFF. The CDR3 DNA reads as TGTGCCAGCAGTAGGAGCCCTGGCGGGAGTGGCACCGGGGAGCTGTTTTTT.

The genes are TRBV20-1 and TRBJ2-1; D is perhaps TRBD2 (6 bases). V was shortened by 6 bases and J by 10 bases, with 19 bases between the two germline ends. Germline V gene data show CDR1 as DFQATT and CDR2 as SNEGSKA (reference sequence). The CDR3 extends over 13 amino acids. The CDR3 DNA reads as TGCAGTGCCAGGAGGGAGGCCCTCGGGGAGCAGTTCTTC. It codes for CSARREALGEQFF.

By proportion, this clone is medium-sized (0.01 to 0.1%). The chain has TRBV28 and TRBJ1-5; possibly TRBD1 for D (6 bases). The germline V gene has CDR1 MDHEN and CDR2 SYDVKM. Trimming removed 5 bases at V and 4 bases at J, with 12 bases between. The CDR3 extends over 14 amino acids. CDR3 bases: TGTGCCAGCAGTCTTTCACAGGGAAATCAGCCCCAGCATTTT. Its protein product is CASSLSQGNQPQHF.

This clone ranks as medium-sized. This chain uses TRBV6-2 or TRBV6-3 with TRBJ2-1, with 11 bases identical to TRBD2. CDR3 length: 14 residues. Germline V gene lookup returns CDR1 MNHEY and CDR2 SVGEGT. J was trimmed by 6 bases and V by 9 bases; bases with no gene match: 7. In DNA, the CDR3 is TGTGCCAGTAGCGGGAGGGCCTCCCGCAATGAGCAGTTCTTC. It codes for CASSGRASRNEQFF.

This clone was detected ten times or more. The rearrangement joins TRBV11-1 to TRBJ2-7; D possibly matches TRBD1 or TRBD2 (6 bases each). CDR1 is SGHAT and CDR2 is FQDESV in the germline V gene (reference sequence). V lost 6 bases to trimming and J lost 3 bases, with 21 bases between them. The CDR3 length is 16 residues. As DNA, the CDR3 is TGTGCCAGCAGTCCCCTGGGGGGCGGGATTTACTACGAGCAGTACTTC. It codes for CASSPLGGGIYYEQYF.

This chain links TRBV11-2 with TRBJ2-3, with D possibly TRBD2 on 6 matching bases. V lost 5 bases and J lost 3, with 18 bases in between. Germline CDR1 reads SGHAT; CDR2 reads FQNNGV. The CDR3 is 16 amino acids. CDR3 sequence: CASSLSHGRETDTQYF. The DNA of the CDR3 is TGTGCCAGCAGCCTAAGTCACGGGAGAGAGACAGATACGCAGTATTTT.